This T cell receptor (beta chain) came from a study of radiotherapy plus CTLA-4 blockade in lung cancer. General study results and limits: Expansion of tumor-derived TCR clones was observed in blood after radiotherapy plus ipilimumab.

TCRdb's table, derived via immunoSEQ multiplex PCR, lists solely in-frame clones and lacks some. The table has around 45,000 clones, around 69% seen once. Points on this clone: Its antigen is undetermined.

In chemo-refractory metastatic non-small-cell lung cancer, patients got ipilimumab CTLA-4 blockade together with focal radiation. This CDR3 has 12 amino acids. Germline V gene data show CDR1 as MNHEY and CDR2 as SVGAGI. Trimming left V 6 bases short and J 5 bases short, with 10 bases between. The TCR originated in a human donor with non-small cell lung cancer who had stable disease on radiotherapy plus ipilimumab. The chain links TRBV6-5 to TRBJ1-1; the D is unclear. Material: peripheral blood, obtained from a patient treated with radiotherapy plus ipilimumab. This CDR3 reads CASSRIGTEAFF. The CDR3 DNA is TGTGCCAGCAGCCGAATAGGGACTGAAGCTTTCTTT.